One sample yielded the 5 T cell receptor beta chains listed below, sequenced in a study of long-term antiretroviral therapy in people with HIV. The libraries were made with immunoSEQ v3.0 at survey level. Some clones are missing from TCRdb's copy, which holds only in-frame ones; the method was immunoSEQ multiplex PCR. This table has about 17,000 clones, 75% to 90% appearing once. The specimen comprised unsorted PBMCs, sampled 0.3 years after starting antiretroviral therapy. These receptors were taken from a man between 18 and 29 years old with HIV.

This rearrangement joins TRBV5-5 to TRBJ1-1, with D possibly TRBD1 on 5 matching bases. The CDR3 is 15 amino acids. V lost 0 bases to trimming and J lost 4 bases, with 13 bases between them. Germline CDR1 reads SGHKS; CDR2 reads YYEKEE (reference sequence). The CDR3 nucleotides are TGTGCCAGCAGCTTGGCGGGTTGGGGGGGCACTGAAGCTTTCTTT. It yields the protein CASSLAGWGGTEAFF.

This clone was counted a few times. In nucleotides, the CDR3 is TGTGCCACCAGCAGAGGATGGCAGCCCCAGCATTTT. Translating it yields CATSRGWQPQHF. The chain recombines TRBV15 with TRBJ1-5; unclear D gene. The V gene lost 1 base and the J gene lost 7 bases, with 5 bases spanning the gap. Germline V CDR1 and CDR2: LNHNV, YYDKDF (reference sequence). The CDR3 runs 12 residues.

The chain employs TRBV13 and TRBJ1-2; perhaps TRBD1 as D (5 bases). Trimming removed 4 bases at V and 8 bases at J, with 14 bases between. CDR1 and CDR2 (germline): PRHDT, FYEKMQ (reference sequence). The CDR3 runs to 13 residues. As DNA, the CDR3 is TGTGCCAGCAGCTCGGACGACAGAACCGGCTACACCTTC. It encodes CASSSDDRTGYTF.

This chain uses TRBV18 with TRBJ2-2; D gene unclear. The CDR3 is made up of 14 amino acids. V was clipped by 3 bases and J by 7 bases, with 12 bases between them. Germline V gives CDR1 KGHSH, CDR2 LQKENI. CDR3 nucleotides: TGTGCCAGCTCACCGCAAAGGGTTGGCGGGGAGCTGTTTTTT. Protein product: CASSPQRVGGELFF.

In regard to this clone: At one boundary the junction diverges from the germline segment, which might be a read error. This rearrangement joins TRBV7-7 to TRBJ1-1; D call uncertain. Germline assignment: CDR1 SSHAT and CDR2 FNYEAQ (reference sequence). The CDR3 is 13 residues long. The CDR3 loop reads CASSFSEDGEAFF. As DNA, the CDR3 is TGTGCTAGCAGCTTCTCCGAAGACGGTGAAGCTTTCTTT.